This record covers a single T cell receptor (beta chain). Its antigen is not identified. This sample was taken from a study of shared clonotypes between healthy human individuals. Study-wide background: Each donor contributed plates that comprised three CD4 naive, three CD4 memory, two CD8 naive and one CD8 memory.

Terminally differentiated effector memory CD45RA+ cells were excluded from the naive CD8 cells, which were CD45RO-negative and positively selected for CCR7. All donors qualified as healthy HIV-negative adults and had experienced no recent acute infections or vaccinations. General study points: Naive subsets, compared against memory subsets, generally had larger estimated richness values. At large depth, rarefaction still showed sorted-subset sequencing to be incomplete.

Assay used: immunoSEQ multiplex PCR; TCRdb lists only in-frame clones, some missing. The sample shows 2 million to 2.5 million clones, roughly 94% of them seen only once. The CDR3 is made up of 16 amino acids. Germline CDR1 and CDR2: MGHRA and YSYEKL. This sequence joins TRBV4-1 and TRBJ2-5; the D gene is possibly TRBD1 (6 bases). The DNA end is more similar to TRBJ2-7, so the J call may be wrong. Sample: naive CD8+ T cells sorted from blood. This clonotype was sampled from a man aged 18 to 29 in good health. The CDR3 DNA is TGCGCCAGCAGATTAACTCCAGGGGAATCCACCTACGAGCAGTACTTC. It yields the protein CASRLTPGESTYEQYF.